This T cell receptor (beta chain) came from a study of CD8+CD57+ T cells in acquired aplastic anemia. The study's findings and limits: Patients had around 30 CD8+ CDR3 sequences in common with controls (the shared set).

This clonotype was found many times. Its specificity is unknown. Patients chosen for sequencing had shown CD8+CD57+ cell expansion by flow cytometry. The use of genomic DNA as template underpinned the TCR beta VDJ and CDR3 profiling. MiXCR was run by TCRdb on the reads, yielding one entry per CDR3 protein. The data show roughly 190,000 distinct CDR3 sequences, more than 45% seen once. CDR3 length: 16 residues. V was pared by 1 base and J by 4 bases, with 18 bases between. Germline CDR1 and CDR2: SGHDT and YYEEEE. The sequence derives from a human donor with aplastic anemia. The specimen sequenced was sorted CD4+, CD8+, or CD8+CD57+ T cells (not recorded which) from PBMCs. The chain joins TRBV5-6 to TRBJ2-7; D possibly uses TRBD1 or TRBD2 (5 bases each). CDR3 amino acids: CASSLYEPGPQYEQYF. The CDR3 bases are TGTGCCAGCAGCTTGTACGAACCGGGACCCCAGTACGAGCAGTACTTC.